This T cell receptor beta chain was sequenced during a study of cytomegalovirus exposure and HLA in healthy donors. Points from the study as a whole: Per published accounts, TCR beta sequences correctly predicted the HLA-A and HLA-B alleles of most subjects. The investigators catalogued 150 or so TCR beta chains as cytomegalovirus-associated. A later look showed TCR association rates differing by HLA locus, highest for DRB1 and lowest for HLA-C.

These donors counted as nominally healthy when sampled, but unrecorded immune exposures were likely. Concerning this clone: The antigen remains unidentified.

The V segment lost 0 bases and the J segment 5 bases; nucleotides outside the gene matches: 10. Germline V CDR1 and CDR2: LGHNA, YNFKEQ. The CDR3 has 16 residues. PCR was performed using 60 Vbeta and 13 Jbeta primers. Libraries were prepared by immunoSEQ multiplex PCR; TCRdb keeps only in-frame clonotypes and omits some of them. The data contain 150,000 to 200,000 clones, around 80% of them singletons. The V call is TRBV4-2, the J call TRBJ2-7, with 7 nucleotides matching TRBD2. Sequencing input: PBMCs. The receptor was derived from a woman between 18 and 30 years old in good health and CMV-seronegative. CDR3 coding DNA: TGTGCCAGCAGCCAAGATTCCGGGGGAGGGCCGGACGAGCAGTACTTC. Encoded protein: CASSQDSGGGPDEQYF.